Each of the 10 T cell receptor beta chains below was sequenced from the same sample in a study of shared clonotypes between healthy human individuals. TCRdb's copy holds only in-frame clones and misses some; the assay was immunoSEQ multiplex PCR. The table records some 2,000,000 clones, 85% to 95% of them present only once. The specimen was naive CD4+ T cells sorted from blood. Indicated subset: CD45RA+ positively selected. The receptors were gathered from a man in his late teens or twenties in good health.

The CDR3 sequence: CASRQQGALNQPQHF. The CDR3 DNA reads as TGTGCCAGTAGACAACAGGGGGCGTTGAATCAGCCCCAGCATTTT. The chain links TRBV19 to TRBJ1-5, with 9 bases lining up with TRBD1. Germline lookup yields CDR1 LNHDA and CDR2 SQIVND (reference sequence). J lost 4 bases, V lost 6 bases, and 7 bases had no gene match. The CDR3 is 15 amino acids.

The rearrangement links TRBV10-3 to TRBJ2-4; the D gene could be TRBD1 or TRBD2 (5 bases each). The ends were cut back, 3 bases at V and 10 bases at J, with 13 bases in the middle. The CDR3 length is 13 residues. CDR1 and CDR2 (germline): ENHRY, SYGVKD. The CDR3 DNA reads as TGTGCCATCAGTGAAACCGGGACCAGTATTCAGTACTTC. It codes for CAISETGTSIQYF.

The chain couples TRBV5-1 to TRBJ2-2; tentative D call: TRBD1 (6 bases). The CDR3 is 16 residues long. The germline V gene encodes CDR1 SGHRS and CDR2 YFSETQ. V was shortened by 4 bases and J by 0 bases, with 13 bases between the two germline ends. CDR3 bases: TGCGCCAGCAGCCCGGGACATTCCGCGAACACCGGGGAGCTGTTTTTT. It translates to CASSPGHSANTGELFF. Combining the CDR3 with reference TRBV5-1 and TRBJ2-2 gives the whole variable domain KAGVTQTPRYLIKTRGQQVTLSCSPISGHRSVSWYQQTPGQGLQFLFEYFSETQRNKGNFPGRFSGRQFSNSRSEMNVSTLELGDSALYLCASSPGHSANTGELFFGEGSRLTVL.

The chain employs TRBV10-1 and TRBJ2-5; D gene uncertain. Looked up from germline, CDR1 is WNHNN and CDR2 is SYGVQD (reference sequence). The CDR3 extends over 13 amino acids. V lost 5 bases and J lost 5, with 12 bases in between. The CDR3 DNA is TGCGCCAGCAGTAGGTCTTTCGGGGAGACCCAGTACTTC. Protein: CASSRSFGETQYF.

The chain links TRBV4-3 to TRBJ2-2; tentative D call: TRBD1 (6 bases). CDR1 is LGHNA, CDR2 YSLEER, per germline. Trimming took off 5 bases at V and 0 bases at J, with 10 bases between the two ends. The CDR3 totals 15 residues. CDR3 nucleotide sequence: TGCGCCAGCAGCTACGGGACAACGAACACCGGGGAGCTGTTTTTT. Its translation is CASSYGTTNTGELFF.

The rearrangement links TRBV2 to TRBJ1-2, with TRBD1 as a possible D gene (5 bases). From germline, CDR1 is SNHLY and CDR2 FYNNEI. Deletions cut 7 bases from V and 4 bases from J, with 16 bases between. The CDR3 loop spans 14 amino acids. CDR3 sequence: CASKVQGSSYGYTF. In DNA, the CDR3 is TGTGCCAGCAAGGTGCAGGGTTCGAGCTATGGCTACACCTTC.

The rearrangement links TRBV18 to TRBJ2-5; D tentatively reads TRBD1 or TRBD2 (5 bases each). CDR1 and CDR2 (germline): KGHSH, LQKENI. CDR3 length equals 15 residues. Trimming left V 6 bases short and J 7 bases short, with 21 bases between. The CDR3 sequence is CASSKEATNGGTQYF. The CDR3 coding sequence is TGTGCCAGCTCCAAGGAAGCTACCAATGGGGGGACCCAGTACTTC.

This chain links TRBV27 with TRBJ1-2, with D perhaps TRBD1 (6 bases). There are 14 residues in the CDR3. CDR1 is MNHEY, CDR2 SMNVEV, per germline (reference sequence). V shed 5 bases and J shed 4 bases, with 14 bases lying between them. DNA for the CDR3: TGTGCCAGCAGTGGCGACAGGAACGGCTATGGCTACACCTTC. Its translation is CASSGDRNGYGYTF.

In regard to this clone: A read error is possible here, since a much larger clone lies one base away. Within the sample, other DNA sequences also encode this same CDR3. The V call is TRBV29-1, the J call TRBJ1-6; D perhaps matches TRBD1 (6 bases). Germline V CDR1 and CDR2: SQVTM, ANQGSEA. This CDR3 is built from 15 residues. The CDR3 DNA reads TGCAGCGTCGCGGACAGCAGCTCCTATAATTCGCCCCTCCACTTT. Protein product: CSVADSSSYNSPLHF.

The gene calls are TRBV6-5 and TRBJ2-5; the D gene is possibly TRBD2 (7 bases). This CDR3 spans 13 amino acids. The germline gives CDR1 MNHEY, CDR2 SVGAGI. Trimming pared 6 bases from V and 4 bases from J, leaving 12 bases between. The chain's CDR3 is CASRRGAGETQYF. As DNA, the CDR3 is TGTGCCAGCAGACGGGGGGCAGGAGAGACCCAGTACTTC.